The clone carrying this TCR beta chain was seen more than once but under ten times. The target antigen is unknown. The sample belongs to a study of naive and memory T cell subsets. Sequential positive selection took CD4 T cells first, then CD8 T cells. General study points: In CD4 and CD8 cells, diversity dropped from naive through EMRA. Naive and memory subsets had different power law exponents for TCR abundance. Findings for naive and memory subsets could not be checked against ground truth.

Both TRBC1 and TRBC2 were covered by a beta constant-region primer of two equimolar oligonucleotides. Via MiXCR, TCRdb re-called the UMI-ligation and nested PCR reads, giving one row per CDR3 protein. This table holds about 35,000 distinct CDR3 sequences, approximately 12% found once. Germline CDR1 DFQATT, CDR2 SNEGSKA (reference sequence). The CDR3 has 14 amino acids. Trimming pared 3 bases from V and 3 bases from J, leaving 14 bases between. The chain joins TRBV20-1 to TRBJ2-5; D possibly corresponds to TRBD2 (6 bases). The material sequenced was effector memory CD4+ T cells from blood. Subset of the sample: effector memory, CD45RA- CD27-. The receptor's source is a human donor in good health. The CDR3 coding sequence is TGCAGTGCTAGTAAGCGGGTAATGGAAGAGACCCAGTACTTC. Its translation: CSASKRVMEETQYF.